This T cell receptor (beta chain) was sequenced in a study of T cell changes during pregnancy in multiple sclerosis. Germline V gene data show CDR1 as SGHDT and CDR2 as YYEEEE. CDR3 length: 16 amino acids. V was clipped by 2 bases and J by 4 bases; unmatched bases: 8. Produced via immunoSEQ multiplex PCR; TCRdb's table is partial and in-frame only. The sample contains under 30,000 clones, approximately 90% of which appear only once. The sequence was obtained from a female donor in good health, enrolled as a control in a pregnancy study. The material sequenced was CD4+ T cells from peripheral blood mononuclear cells, taken in the first trimester of pregnancy. J is TRBJ2-2 and V is TRBV5-6, with 7 bases identical to TRBD1. The CDR3 reads CASSLPRDSLTGELFF. Written as DNA, the CDR3 is TGTGCCAGCAGCTTACCCCGGGACAGTCTCACCGGGGAGCTGTTTTTT.